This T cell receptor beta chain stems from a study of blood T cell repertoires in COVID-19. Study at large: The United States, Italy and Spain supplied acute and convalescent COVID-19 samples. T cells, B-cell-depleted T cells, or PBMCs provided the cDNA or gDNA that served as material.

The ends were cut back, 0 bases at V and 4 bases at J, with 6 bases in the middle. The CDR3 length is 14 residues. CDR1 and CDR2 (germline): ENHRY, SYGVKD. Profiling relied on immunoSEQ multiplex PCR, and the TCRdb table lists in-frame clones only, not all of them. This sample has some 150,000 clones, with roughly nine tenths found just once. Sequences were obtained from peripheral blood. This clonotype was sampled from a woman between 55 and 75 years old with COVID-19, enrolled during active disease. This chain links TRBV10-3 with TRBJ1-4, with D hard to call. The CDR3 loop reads CAISESPVNEKLFF. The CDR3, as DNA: TGTGCCATCAGTGAGTCCCCGGTTAATGAAAAACTGTTTTTT.